Following are 4 T cell receptor beta chains from one sample sequenced in a study of blood T cell repertoires in COVID-19. Generated by immunoSEQ multiplex PCR, the TCRdb table keeps only in-frame clones and is missing some. The data contain roughly 100,000 clones, roughly nine tenths of them singletons. Material: peripheral blood. These receptors came from a human donor in a cohort sampled during active COVID-19.

The rearrangement uses TRBV19 and TRBJ2-1; 8 bases agree with TRBD2. Trimming removed 1 base from V and 2 bases from J; junction bases left unmatched: 4. In germline, CDR1 is LNHDA, CDR2 SQIVND (reference sequence). The CDR3 extends over 16 amino acids. CDR3 nucleotide sequence: TGTGCCAGTAGTATAGCCCTTAGCGGGGCCTACAATGAGCAGTTCTTC. Amino acids: CASSIALSGAYNEQFF.

V usage is TRBV5-4 and J usage is TRBJ2-3; TRBD1 aligns across 8 bases. V was pared by 4 bases and J by 3 bases, with 13 bases of the junction left unmatched. This CDR3 is 17 amino acids long. The germline CDR1 and CDR2 sequences are SGHNT and YYREEE (reference sequence). The CDR3, as DNA: TGTGCCAGCAGCCGAGGACAGGGCGGCATCGGGACAGATACGCAGTATTTT. As protein: CASSRGQGGIGTDTQYF.

This rearrangement joins TRBV7-2 to TRBJ1-4; 9 bases match TRBD1. The CDR3 runs 14 residues. Germline trimming cut 5 bases from V and 6 bases from J; bases unmatched to any gene: 4. The germline CDR1 and CDR2 sequences are SGHTA and FQGNSA. DNA for the CDR3: TGTGCCAGCAGCAGACAGGGGGGGGATGAAAAACTGTTTTTT. Encoded protein: CASSRQGGDEKLFF.

This chain uses TRBV23-1 with TRBJ2-1; 11 bases are shared with TRBD2. TRBV23-1 is an ORF for which the function is uncertain. The J segment lost 3 bases and the V segment lost 5 bases, leaving 3 bases of the junction unmatched. CDR3 length: 15 residues. CDR3 region: CASSFLAGGYNEQFF. As DNA, the CDR3 is TGCGCCAGCAGTTTTCTAGCGGGAGGCTACAATGAGCAGTTCTTC.